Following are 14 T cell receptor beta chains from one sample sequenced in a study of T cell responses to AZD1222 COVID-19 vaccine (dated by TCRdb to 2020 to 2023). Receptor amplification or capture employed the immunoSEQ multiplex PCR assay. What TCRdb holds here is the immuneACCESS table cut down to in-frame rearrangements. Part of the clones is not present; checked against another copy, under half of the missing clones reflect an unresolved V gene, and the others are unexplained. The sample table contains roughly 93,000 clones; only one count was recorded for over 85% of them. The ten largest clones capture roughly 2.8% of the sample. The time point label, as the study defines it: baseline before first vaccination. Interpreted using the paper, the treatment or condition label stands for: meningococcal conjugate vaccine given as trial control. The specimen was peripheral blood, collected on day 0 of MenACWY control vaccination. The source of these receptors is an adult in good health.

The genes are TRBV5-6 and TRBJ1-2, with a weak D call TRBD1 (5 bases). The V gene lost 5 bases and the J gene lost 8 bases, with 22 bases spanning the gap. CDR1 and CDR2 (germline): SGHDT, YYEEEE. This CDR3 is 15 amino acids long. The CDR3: CASRLITAGIGGYTF. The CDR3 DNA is TGTGCCAGCAGACTCATAACGGCAGGGATTGGCGGCTACACCTTC.

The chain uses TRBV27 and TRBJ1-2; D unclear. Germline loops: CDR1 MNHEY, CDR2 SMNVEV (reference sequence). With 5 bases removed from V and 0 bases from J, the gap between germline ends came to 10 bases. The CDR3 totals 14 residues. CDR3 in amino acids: CASSPLGPNYGYTF. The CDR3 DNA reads TGTGCCAGCAGTCCCCTCGGTCCTAACTATGGCTACACCTTC.

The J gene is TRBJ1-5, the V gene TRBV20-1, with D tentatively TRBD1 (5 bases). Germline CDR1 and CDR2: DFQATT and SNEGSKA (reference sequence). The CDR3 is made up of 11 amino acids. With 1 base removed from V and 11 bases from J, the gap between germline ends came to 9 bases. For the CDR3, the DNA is TGCAGTGCTAGAGGGGGCCGGGCCCAGCATTTT. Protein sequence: CSARGGRAQHF.

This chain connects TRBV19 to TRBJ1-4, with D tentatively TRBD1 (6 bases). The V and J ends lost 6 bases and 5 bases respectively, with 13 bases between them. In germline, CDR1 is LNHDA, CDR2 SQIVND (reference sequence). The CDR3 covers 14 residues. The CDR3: CASRTQGTNEKLFF. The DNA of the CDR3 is TGTGCCAGTAGGACACAGGGAACGAATGAAAAACTGTTTTTT.

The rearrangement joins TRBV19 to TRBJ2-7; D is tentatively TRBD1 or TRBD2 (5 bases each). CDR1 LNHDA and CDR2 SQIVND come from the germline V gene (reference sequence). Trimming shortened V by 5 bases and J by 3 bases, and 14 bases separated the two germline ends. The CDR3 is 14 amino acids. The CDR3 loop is CASSVRDGDYEQYF. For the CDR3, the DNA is TGTGCCAGTAGTGTCCGGGACGGGGACTACGAGCAGTACTTC.

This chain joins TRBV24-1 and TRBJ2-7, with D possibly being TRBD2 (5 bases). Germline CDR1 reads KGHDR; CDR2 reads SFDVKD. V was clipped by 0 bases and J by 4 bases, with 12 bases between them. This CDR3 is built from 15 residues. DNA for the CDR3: TGTGCCACCAGTGATTTGAGAGGGAACTGGTACGAGCAGTACTTC. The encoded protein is CATSDLRGNWYEQYF.

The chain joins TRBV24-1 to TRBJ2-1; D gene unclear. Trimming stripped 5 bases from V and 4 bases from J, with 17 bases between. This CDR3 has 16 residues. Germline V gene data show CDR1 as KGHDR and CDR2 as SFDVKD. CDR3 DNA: TGTGCCACCAGTGGCTCAAAGGAAAAGGAATACAATGAGCAGTTCTTC. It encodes CATSGSKEKEYNEQFF.

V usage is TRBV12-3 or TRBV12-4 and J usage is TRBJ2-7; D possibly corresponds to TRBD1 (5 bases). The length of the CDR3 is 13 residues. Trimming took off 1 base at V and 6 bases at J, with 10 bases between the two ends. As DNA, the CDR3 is TGTGCCAGCAGTTTAGGGGGCATGAGCGAGCAGTACTTC. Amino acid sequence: CASSLGGMSEQYF.

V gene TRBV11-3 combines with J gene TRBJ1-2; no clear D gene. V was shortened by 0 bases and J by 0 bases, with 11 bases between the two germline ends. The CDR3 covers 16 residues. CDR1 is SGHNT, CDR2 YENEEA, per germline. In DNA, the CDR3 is TGTGCCAGCAGCTTAGATGGGTACAGTACTAACTATGGCTACACCTTC. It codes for CASSLDGYSTNYGYTF.

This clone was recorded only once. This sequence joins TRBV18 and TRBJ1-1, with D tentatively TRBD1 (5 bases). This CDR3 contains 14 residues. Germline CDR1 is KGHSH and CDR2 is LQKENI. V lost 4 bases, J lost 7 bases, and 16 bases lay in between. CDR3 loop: CASSRQGSQSEAFF. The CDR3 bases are TGTGCCAGCTCACGTCAGGGTAGTCAGAGTGAAGCTTTCTTT.

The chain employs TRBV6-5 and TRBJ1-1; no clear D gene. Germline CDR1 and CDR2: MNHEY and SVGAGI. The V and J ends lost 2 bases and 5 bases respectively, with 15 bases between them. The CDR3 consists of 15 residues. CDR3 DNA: TGTGCCAGCAGTTACAGGGCCCGCCCGGGGACTGAAGCTTTCTTT. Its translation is CASSYRARPGTEAFF.

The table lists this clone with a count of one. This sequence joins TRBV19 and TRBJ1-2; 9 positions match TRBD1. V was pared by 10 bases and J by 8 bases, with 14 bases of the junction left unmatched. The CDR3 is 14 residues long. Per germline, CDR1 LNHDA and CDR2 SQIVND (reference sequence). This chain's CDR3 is CAINPGTGSGGYTF. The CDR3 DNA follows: TGTGCCATCAATCCCGGGACAGGGAGTGGCGGCTACACCTTC.

CDR3 amino acids: CASSADLYGYTF. CDR3 nucleotides: TGTGCCAGCAGCGCGGACCTATATGGCTACACCTTC. This rearrangement joins TRBV7-9 to TRBJ1-2; D call uncertain. The CDR3 extends over 12 amino acids. Between the trimmed V and J ends, which lost 5 bases and 5 bases, there was a span of 9 bases. Germline loops: CDR1 SEHNR, CDR2 FQNEAQ (reference sequence).

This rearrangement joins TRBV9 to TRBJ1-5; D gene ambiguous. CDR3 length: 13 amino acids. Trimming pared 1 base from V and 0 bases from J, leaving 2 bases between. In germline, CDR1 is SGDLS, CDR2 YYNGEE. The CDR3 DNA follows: TGTGCCAGCAGCGTAAATAGCAATCAGCCCCAGCATTTT. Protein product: CASSVNSNQPQHF. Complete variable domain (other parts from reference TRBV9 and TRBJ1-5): DSGVTQTPKHLITATGQRVTLRCSPRSGDLSVYWYQQSLDQGLQFLIQYYNGEERAKGNILERFSAQQFPDLHSELNLSSLELGDSALYFCASSVNSNQPQHFGDGTRLSIL.